The next 18 T cell receptor gamma chains were all read from a single sample in a study of gammadelta T cells in human blood. TCRdb re-called the RT-PCR reads with CATT. The sample holds roughly 200 gamma-chain clones, 6.5% seen once. Sequenced sample: Vgamma9Vdelta2 gamma-delta T cells from infant blood. The receptors were sampled from a human donor.

This clone was counted only a few times. The chain is built from TRGV9 and TRGJP. TCRdb lists no J gene, so it was determined here by aligning the DNA to germline. The CDR3 sequence is 17 residues long. CDR1 and CDR2 from the germline V gene are GITISATS and ISYDGTV (reference sequence). J was trimmed by 4 bases and V by 2 bases; bases with no gene match: 5. As DNA, the CDR3 is TGTGCCTTGTGGGAGGGGATTCAAGAGTTGGGCAAAAAAATCAAGGTATTT. It yields the protein CALWEGIQELGKKIKVF.

The V gene went uncalled, while the J gene is TRGJ1 or TRGJ2. The CDR3 is 11 amino acids. CDR3 in amino acids: CATLNYYKKLF. CDR3 sequence (DNA): TGTGCCACCCTTAATTATTATAAGAAACTCTTT.

This clone is hyperexpanded (1% or more) within its sample. This sequence joins TRGV9 and TRGJP. Germline V gene sequence: CDR1 GITISATS, CDR2 ISYDGTV (reference sequence). With V trimmed by 4 bases and J by 7 bases, 4 bases remained unmatched. The CDR3 contains 15 residues. The CDR3 DNA sequence: TGTGCCTTGTGGGAAAACGAGTTGGGCAAAAAAATCAAGGTATTT. Protein product: CALWENELGKKIKVF.

In its sample, this clone was seen a few times. The DNA is left out, because the CDR3 cannot be placed on it with certainty; the CDR3 is given as TCRdb lists it. The chain joins TRGV10 to TRGJP1. TRGV10 has ORF status, its function being uncertain. The CDR3 is 13 amino acids long, termini counted. CDR3 residues: CTTVLRGIWFKIF.

In regard to this clone: TCRdb's protein, taken from a much larger clone, differs from this DNA's translation at residue 10, likely owing to a read error; the protein displayed comes from the DNA. The chain joins TRGV9 to TRGJP. The J gene is not listed in TCRdb, so it was assigned here from a DNA match to germline. The CDR3 runs 16 residues. Germline CDR1 and CDR2: GITISATS and ISYDGTV (reference sequence). The CDR3 nucleotides are TGTGCCTTGTGGGAGGTGCAAGAGTTGGACAAAAAAATCAAGGTATTT. It is translated as CALWEVQELDKKIKVF.

Details on this clone: This sequence may be a read error, since a much larger clone differs from it by one base. J is TRGJP and V is TRGV9. The germline gives CDR1 GITISATS, CDR2 ISYDGTV (reference sequence). This CDR3 is built from 17 residues. Trimming cost V 2 bases and J 4 bases; bases outside gene matches: 5. Here the CDR3 DNA reads TGTGCCTTGTGGGAGGCCCATCAAGAGTTGGGCAAAAAAATCAAGGTATTT. Amino acid sequence: CALWEAHQELGKKIKVF.

This clone qualifies as large (0.1 to 1%). Other DNA sequences of this sample code for an identical CDR3. V usage is TRGV9 and J usage is TRGJP. CDR3 length: 14 amino acids. CDR1 and CDR2 (germline): GITISATS, ISYDGTV (reference sequence). V shed 0 bases, J shed 10 bases, and the junction held 0 bases outside the gene matches. DNA of the CDR3: TGTGCCTTGTGGGAGGTGTTGGGCAAAAAAATCAAGGTATTT. Its protein product is CALWEVLGKKIKVF.

This clone was counted only a few times. It may be a read error: a sequence one base away is much more abundant. The sample holds other DNA sequences that translate to the same CDR3. The chain recombines TRGV9 with TRGJP. The CDR3 length is 15 residues. Germline values: CDR1 GITISATS, CDR2 ISYDGTV (reference sequence). This CDR3 is CAWWEVELGKKIKVF. CDR3 nucleotides: TGTGCCTGGTGGGAGGTGGAGTTGGGCAAAAAAATCAAGGTATTT.

This clone is hyperexpanded within its sample. This chain connects TRGV9 to TRGJP. Germline V gene sequence: CDR1 GITISATS, CDR2 ISYDGTV (reference sequence). With 0 bases clipped from V and 2 bases from J, the junction kept 1 base outside the gene matches. This CDR3 is built from 17 residues. CDR3 in DNA: TGTGCCTTGTGGGAGGTGCGGCAAGAGTTGGGCAAAAAAATCAAGGTATTT. This sequence encodes CALWEVRQELGKKIKVF.

This clone is hyperexpanded. This chain joins TRGV3 and TRGJP. The CDR3 length is 16 residues. The J segment lost 4 bases and the V segment lost 0 bases, leaving 0 bases of the junction unmatched. Germline loops: CDR1 VTNTFY, CDR2 YDVSTARD (reference sequence). The CDR3 spells CATWDRQELGKKIKVF. CDR3 bases: TGTGCCACCTGGGACAGGCAAGAGTTGGGCAAAAAAATCAAGGTATTT.

By share of the sample, this clone is large (0.1 to 1%). This clone may be a read error of a much larger clone one base away. At the DNA level, this CDR3 is encoded by other sequences in the same sample as well. The chain couples TRGV9 to TRGJP. The V gene's germline CDR1 is GITISATS and CDR2 ISYDGTV (reference sequence). The CDR3 runs 15 residues. V lost 4 bases, J lost 4 bases, and 1 base stayed unmatched. The chain's CDR3 is CALWDQELGKKIKVF. DNA for the CDR3: TGTGCCTTGTGGGATCAAGAGTTGGGCAAAAAAATCAAGGTATTT.

In regard to this clone: This may arise from a read error, as a much more abundant clone is one base away. It is unclear where the CDR3 begins or ends on the DNA, so no DNA is shown, and the CDR3 is as TCRdb lists it. The V gene corresponds to TRGV8; no J gene was called. The CDR3 is 30 amino acids long, termini counted. Germline-derived CDR1 and CDR2 are VENAVY and YDSYNSRV. The CDR3 is CATWDIIIRNALAVEQHWLSQVSIGRIQHF.

By share, this clone counts as medium-sized (0.01 to 0.1%). V usage is TRGV2 and J usage is TRGJ1 or TRGJ2. Unmatched junction bases numbered 8, after V lost 6 bases and J lost 0 bases. CDR1 is EGSNGY and CDR2 is YDSYNSKV in the germline V gene. The CDR3 totals 14 residues. CDR3 amino acids: CATWILLNYYKKLF. The CDR3 DNA is TGTGCCACCTGGATACTATTGAATTATTATAAGAAACTCTTT.

This clone was observed a few times. The likely explanation is a read error, given a far larger clone one base away. Other DNA sequences in the same sample also yield this CDR3. The J gene is TRGJP, the V gene TRGV9. The CDR3 spans 18 residues. The germline CDR1 and CDR2 sequences are GITISATS and ISYDGTV (reference sequence). CDR3 nucleotide sequence: TGTGCCTTGTGGGAGGTGCCTCTTCAAGAGTTGGGTAAAAAAATCAAGGTATTT. Amino acid sequence: CALWEVPLQELGKKIKVF.

Points on this clone: This may arise from a read error, as a much more abundant clone is one base away. V gene TRGV9 combines with J gene TRGJP. After removal of 0 bases from V and 5 bases from J, the junction contained 4 bases not matched to a gene. This CDR3 spans 17 amino acids. CDR1 is GITISATS, CDR2 ISYDGTV, per germline (reference sequence). Written as DNA, the CDR3 is TGTGCCTTGTGGGAGGTGGTGAAAGAGTTGGGCAAAAAAATCAAGGTATTT. It yields the protein CALWEVVKELGKKIKVF.

In its sample, this clone ranks as hyperexpanded. Other DNA sequences of this sample code for an identical CDR3. V is TRGV10 and J is TRGJP1. TRGV10 is noted as an ORF with a role that remains uncertain. The J segment lost 0 bases and the V segment lost 8 bases, leaving 4 bases of the junction unmatched. The CDR3 extends over 14 amino acids. The CDR3 region is CAAWDYTTGWFKIF. The DNA of the CDR3 is TGTGCTGCGTGGGATTATACCACTGGTTGGTTCAAGATATTT.

Note on this clone: This may stem from a read error, because a much larger clone lies one nucleotide away. This sequence joins TRGV9 and TRGJP. Because TCRdb records no J gene, it was assigned here through a match of the DNA to germline. The CDR3 has 16 amino acids. Germline V gene sequence: CDR1 GITISATS, CDR2 ISYDGTV (reference sequence). This chain's CDR3 is CALWEVMELGKKIKVF. The CDR3 bases are TGTGCATTGTGGGAGGTGATGGAGTTGGGCAAAAAAATCAAGGTATTT.

A word on this clone: It is likely a read error: a sequence one base away is far more abundant. V usage is TRGV9 and J usage is TRGJ1 or TRGJ2. TCRdb supplies no J gene; here it was assigned by aligning the nucleotide sequence to germline. The germline V gene has CDR1 GITISATS and CDR2 ISYDGTV (reference sequence). The CDR3 loop spans 12 amino acids. CDR3 protein: CALWNNFYKKLF. The CDR3 coding sequence is TGTGCCTTGTGGAACAATTTTTATAAGAAACTCTTT.